This passage covers 11 T cell receptor beta chains from one sample sequenced in a study of blood T cells in healthy people across ages. Then a second PCR, running roughly 7 to 11 cycles, was carried out with a sample-barcoded 5' primer and a J-beta primer mix. TCRdb processed the 5' RACE reads anew with MiXCR; each CDR3 protein has one entry. The sample lists about 780,000 distinct CDR3 sequences, approximately 67% occurring once. Sequenced sample: blood. These receptors were taken from a man aged 30 to 45 in good health.

This clonotype has just a few counts. V gene TRBV27 combines with J gene TRBJ1-2; tentatively, D is TRBD1 (6 bases). This CDR3 contains 15 residues. Germline V gene sequence: CDR1 MNHEY, CDR2 SMNVEV (reference sequence). V was cut by 1 base and J by 8 bases, with 17 bases left in between. CDR3 DNA: TGTGCCAGCAGTTTATACCCGGGGGCGCAGGGGGGCTACACCTTC. Its protein is CASSLYPGAQGGYTF.

The chain is built from TRBV28 and TRBJ2-3; the match to TRBD1 covers 10 bases. CDR1 and CDR2 from the germline V gene are MDHEN and SYDVKM. V gave up 6 bases and J gave up 8 bases; unmatched junction bases: 11. The CDR3 is 15 amino acids. CDR3 residues: CASSPDRGAGGTQYF. The CDR3 bases are TGTGCCAGCAGCCCGGACAGGGGGGCGGGAGGTACGCAGTATTTT.

This clonotype came up a few times. The chain uses TRBV3-1 and TRBJ1-2; D unclear. CDR1 is LGHDT and CDR2 is YNNKEL in the germline V gene (reference sequence). Trimming took off 5 bases at V and 6 bases at J, with 10 bases between the two ends. The CDR3 has 12 residues. This CDR3 reads CASSWGSDGYTF. CDR3 nucleotide sequence: TGTGCCAGCAGCTGGGGTTCTGATGGCTACACCTTC.

This clonotype was recorded a few times. The CDR3 region is CASSPRLAGAFTDTQYF. Here the CDR3 DNA reads TGTGCCAGCAGCCCCAGACTGGCGGGGGCATTCACAGATACGCAGTATTTT. V usage is TRBV7-2 and J usage is TRBJ2-3; weak D call: TRBD2 (7 bases). Germline V CDR1 and CDR2: SGHTA, FQGNSA. V lost 5 bases, J lost 2 bases, and 20 bases lay in between. The CDR3 has 17 amino acids.

This clonotype turned up a few times. The chain carries TRBV7-3 and TRBJ2-3, with no clear D. Trimming removed 5 bases from V and 4 bases from J, with 13 bases in between. The CDR3 length is 14 residues. Germline CDR1 is SGHTA and CDR2 is FQGTGA. The CDR3 region has the DNA TGTGCCAGCAGCCTAAACCTCAGAGCAGATACGCAGTATTTT. It is translated as CASSLNLRADTQYF.

With respect to this clonotype: A much larger clone differs from this one at a single base, so this may be a read error. This sequence joins TRBV29-1 and TRBJ2-1, with TRBD2 matching over 10 bases. This CDR3 is built from 14 residues. Germline lookup yields CDR1 SQVTM and CDR2 ANQGSEA. In nucleotides, the CDR3 is TGCAGCGGCTCACAGACTAGCGGGTTCAATAAGCAGTTCTTC. It specifies CSGSQTSGFNKQFF.

The chain employs TRBV12-3 or TRBV12-4 and TRBJ2-6, with D perhaps TRBD1 (6 bases). This CDR3 region has 15 residues. V lost 6 bases and J 4 bases, leaving 13 bases between the germline ends. The CDR3 spells CASRPPGVGANVLTF. Here the CDR3 DNA reads TGTGCCAGCAGACCTCCAGGGGTCGGGGCCAACGTCCTGACTTTC.

This clonotype occurred once. The chain combines TRBV29-1 with TRBJ2-5; 8 bases line up with TRBD2. The end of the DNA is better explained by TRBJ2-7, so the J call may be wrong. The CDR3 is made up of 12 amino acids. Looked up from germline, CDR1 is SQVTM and CDR2 is ANQGSEA. CDR3 coding DNA: TGCAGCGCCGGGACTAGGGGCGACGAGCAGTACTTC. Translated, it gives CSAGTRGDEQYF.

Comments on this clonotype: At one end, the junction sequence differs from germline, possibly due to a read error. The V and J genes are TRBV9 and TRBJ2-1, with 9 bases that match TRBD2. The germline V gene has CDR1 SGDLS and CDR2 YYNGEE. The CDR3 sequence is 15 residues long. The CDR3 DNA sequence: TGTGCCAGCAGCGTTTCGCGGGGGGGCAGGGATGAGCGGTTCTTC. Amino acids: CASSVSRGGRDERFF.

V gene TRBV6-1 combines with J gene TRBJ2-4; D possibly matches TRBD1 or TRBD2 (5 bases each). The J call is doubtful: the DNA matches TRBJ2-7 better. Looked up from germline, CDR1 is MNHNS and CDR2 is SASEGT. The CDR3 length is 14 residues. Written as DNA, the CDR3 is TGTGCCAGCAACTGGGACGGTACCTCCTACGAGCAGTACTTC. Translating it yields CASNWDGTSYEQYF.

The genes are TRBV28 and TRBJ1-2; weak D call: TRBD1 (5 bases). The germline CDR1 and CDR2 sequences are MDHEN and SYDVKM. CDR3 length equals 15 residues. V was cut by 0 bases and J by 4 bases, with 12 bases left in between. CDR3 in amino acids: CASSLWGREGYGYTF. The CDR3 nucleotides read TGTGCCAGCAGTTTATGGGGGCGAGAGGGCTATGGCTACACCTTC.